The TCR beta chain under discussion was sequenced for a study of cytomegalovirus exposure and HLA in healthy donors. Whole-study findings and limits: Because they were indistinguishable, some V segments, including TRBV6-2 and TRBV6-3, were excluded. TCR beta V- and J-gene trimming, according to a later analysis, was linked to a missense DCLRE1C variant.

Trimming took 5 bases from V and 4 from J; bases not matched to a gene: 14. CDR3 length: 17 amino acids. The germline gives CDR1 MGHRA, CDR2 YSYEKL. The primer mix had 60 Vbeta and 13 Jbeta primers. TCRdb's copy holds only in-frame clones and misses some; the assay was immunoSEQ multiplex PCR. The top ten clones hold approximately 11% of a sample with approximately 100,000 clones, 77% of them seen once. Details on this clone: What it binds is not known.

V and J are TRBV4-1 and TRBJ1-1; 9 positions agree with TRBD1. The sequence derives from a man in his forties or fifties in good health and CMV-seropositive. The sample was PBMCs. The CDR3 DNA reads TGCGCCAGCAGCGCCCCGGGACAGGGTTTCGGGAGCACTGAAGCTTTCTTT. Residues: CASSAPGQGFGSTEAFF.